This T cell receptor (beta chain) was profiled in a study of CD8 T cells in ankylosing spondylitis. Study-wide points: Earlier studies detected some motif variants in reactive arthritis synovial fluid and blood. Apparently characteristic of ankylosing spondylitis blood was a TCR beta motif (about 8 highly homologous variants). Clones linked with disease were CD8+ and fairly uncommon in the peripheral blood. The clones that were linked to disease were reported to be significantly enriched in matched synovial fluid samples from ankylosing spondylitis patients.

CDR1 and CDR2 (germline): SQVTM, ANQGSEA. This CDR3 spans 13 amino acids. Losses at the gene ends were 7 bases for V and 3 bases for J; bases not matched to a gene: 3. TCRdb independently ran MiXCR on the 5' RACE reads; one entry per CDR3 protein. The table shows 200,000 to 250,000 distinct CDR3 sequences, with 32% occurring only once. Concerning this clonotype itself: Its antigen is not identified.

The rearrangement uses TRBV29-1 and TRBJ2-1; 10 bases map to TRBD1. The receptor's source is a male donor with ankylosing spondylitis or in good health (not recorded which). Source material: blood, either unsorted or a sorted T cell fraction (not recorded which). The DNA of the CDR3 is TGCAGCGGGCGGGACAGGGGCTACAATGAGCAGTTCTTC. Encoded protein: CSGRDRGYNEQFF.